The 14 T cell receptor beta chains below all came from one sample that was sequenced in a study of T-cell memory formation after mild COVID-19. TCRdb called the 5' RACE reads again in MiXCR, with one record for every CDR3 protein. This table has roughly 370,000 distinct CDR3 sequences, 16% appearing once. The specimen sequenced was PBMCs or a T cell subset sorted from them (not recorded which). These receptors all come from a man in his late teens or twenties who had mild COVID-19 (a few samples of this study predate the infection). Cell type and time point are not known.

A few counts support this clonotype. The chain joins TRBV6-2 or TRBV6-3 to TRBJ2-7; possibly TRBD2 for D (6 bases). Germline assignment: CDR1 MNHEY and CDR2 SVGEGT. Trimming shortened V by 5 bases and J by 11 bases, and 19 bases separated the two germline ends. The CDR3 is made up of 13 amino acids. Here the CDR3 DNA reads TGTGCCAGCAGTGACCCCTTGGAGGGTTTGGAGTACGTC. It codes for CASSDPLEGLEYV.

This clonotype has only a few counts. The chain links TRBV6-2 or TRBV6-3 to TRBJ2-6; D is unresolved. CDR3 length equals 14 residues. Per the germline V gene, CDR1 is MNHEY and CDR2 is SVGEGT. V was clipped by 10 bases and J by 0 bases, with 10 bases between them. The CDR3 DNA follows: TGTGCCACCCCCGCGAGCTCTGGGGCCAACGTCCTGACTTTC. This gives the protein CATPASSGANVLTF.

This chain links TRBV5-4 with TRBJ2-7; 7 bases map to TRBD1. Losses at the gene ends were 0 bases for V and 0 bases for J; bases not matched to a gene: 6. The CDR3 consists of 16 residues. Looked up from germline, CDR1 is SGHNT and CDR2 is YYREEE (reference sequence). The CDR3 sequence is CASSLVIGDSSYEQYF. CDR3 DNA sequence: TGTGCCAGCAGCTTGGTTATCGGGGACAGCTCCTACGAGCAGTACTTC.

This clonotype appeared a few times. The chain uses TRBV5-8 and TRBJ1-1, with D possibly TRBD1 on 6 matching bases. The CDR3 runs to 12 residues. Germline V gene data show CDR1 as SGHTS and CDR2 as YDEGEE. Trimming removed 1 base at V and 10 bases at J, with 11 bases between. Here the CDR3 reads CASSLLGGPAFF. The CDR3 DNA reads TGTGCCAGCAGCTTGCTTGGGGGCCCAGCTTTCTTT.

This chain connects TRBV9 to TRBJ1-4, with 7 positions matching TRBD1. With 4 bases clipped from V and 8 bases from J, the junction kept 8 bases outside the gene matches. Germline lookup yields CDR1 SGDLS and CDR2 YYNGEE. The CDR3 loop spans 14 amino acids. CDR3 amino acids: CASSPRGEGEKLFF. CDR3 DNA: TGTGCCAGCAGCCCCAGGGGGGAAGGCGAAAAACTGTTTTTT.

In DNA, the CDR3 is TGCGCCAGCAGCCAATGGGCACAGGGGTCGGCCTACGAGCAGTACTTC. Translation gives CASSQWAQGSAYEQYF. The chain has TRBV4-1 and TRBJ2-7; TRBD1 aligns across 7 bases. Germline V gives CDR1 MGHRA, CDR2 YSYEKL. Losses at the gene ends were 2 bases for V and 2 bases for J; bases not matched to a gene: 9. This CDR3 has 16 residues.

This clonotype was seen only a few times. The chain combines TRBV7-9 with TRBJ2-4, with TRBD2 as a possible D gene (6 bases). Deletions cut 5 bases from V and 8 bases from J, with 10 bases between. Germline V gene sequence: CDR1 SEHNR, CDR2 FQNEAQ (reference sequence). The CDR3 extends over 12 amino acids. The CDR3 DNA reads TGTGCCAGCAGCCTGTCGGGAGACATTCAGTACTTC. It specifies CASSLSGDIQYF.

This clonotype has just a few counts. V and J are TRBV5-6 and TRBJ2-1; a weak D match, TRBD2 (5 bases). Germline CDR1 reads SGHDT; CDR2 reads YYEEEE. The CDR3 runs 17 residues. The ends were cut back, 5 bases at V and 5 bases at J, with 23 bases in the middle. The CDR3 here is CASSFQEDLGPNNEQFF. CDR3 in DNA: TGTGCCAGCAGTTTTCAGGAGGACTTAGGGCCTAACAATGAGCAGTTCTTC.

This chain connects TRBV29-1 to TRBJ1-5; TRBD1 might be the D (5 bases). V gave up 5 bases and J gave up 0 bases, with 11 bases separating them. Germline CDR1 reads SQVTM; CDR2 reads ANQGSEA. The CDR3 contains 14 residues. The CDR3 region has the DNA TGCAGCGTTCTGGACACAAATAGCAATCAGCCCCAGCATTTT. The encoded protein is CSVLDTNSNQPQHF. The whole variable domain, remainder taken from reference TRBV29-1 and TRBJ1-5, is SAVISQKPSRDICQRGTSLTIQCQVDSQVTMMFWYRQQPGQSLTLIATANQGSEATYESGFVIDKFPISRPNLTFSTLTVSNMSPEDSSIYLCSVLDTNSNQPQHFGDGTRLSIL.

The genes are TRBV7-9 and TRBJ2-3; D is perhaps TRBD1 or TRBD2 (5 bases each). The CDR3 covers 16 residues. V gave up 5 bases and J gave up 3 bases, with 18 bases separating them. The germline gives CDR1 SEHNR, CDR2 FQNEAQ (reference sequence). CDR3 amino acids: CASSGSGLRVTDTQYF. DNA of the CDR3: TGTGCCAGCAGCGGCTCGGGGCTGCGGGTTACAGATACGCAGTATTTT.

The chain carries TRBV11-1 and TRBJ2-7; D possibly matches TRBD1 or TRBD2 (5 bases each). The CDR3 has 14 residues. Germline CDR1 is SGHAT and CDR2 is FQDESV (reference sequence). Trimming shortened V by 10 bases and J by 1 base, and 17 bases separated the two germline ends. The CDR3 region has the DNA TGTGCCACCCAGAAGGGACGGCTGTCCTACGAGCAGTACTTC. Translation gives CATQKGRLSYEQYF.

The genes are TRBV2 and TRBJ2-3; 9 bases fit TRBD2. Germline V gene lookup returns CDR1 SNHLY and CDR2 FYNNEI. The CDR3 length is 13 residues. The V and J ends lost 8 bases and 5 bases, in that order; junction bases with no gene match: 5. CDR3 nucleotide sequence: TGTGCCAGCGGCGGGGGGGCCGGAGATACGCAGTATTTT. It translates to CASGGGAGDTQYF.

A few counts support this clonotype. This chain connects TRBV5-1 to TRBJ2-4, with D possibly TRBD1 on 5 matching bases. Trimming took off 0 bases at V and 6 bases at J, with 13 bases between the two ends. The germline V gene encodes CDR1 SGHRS and CDR2 YFSETQ. The CDR3 is 15 amino acids. The CDR3 spells CASSLAEGAGNIQYF. The CDR3 DNA reads as TGCGCCAGCAGCTTGGCCGAAGGGGCTGGAAACATTCAGTACTTC.

The chain is built from TRBV10-3 and TRBJ2-7; maybe TRBD1 (6 bases). This CDR3 region has 12 residues. Germline lookup yields CDR1 ENHRY and CDR2 SYGVKD. The germline V and J ends were trimmed by 10 bases and 1 base, with 11 bases remaining between them. The CDR3 is CASRQESYEQYF. CDR3 nucleotide sequence: TGTGCCAGCCGACAGGAGTCCTACGAGCAGTACTTC.